These 2 T cell receptor beta chains share one sample of origin, sequenced in a study of regulatory T cells in long-lasting Graves disease. The time point: newly diagnosed GD, antithyroid drugs for less than 3 months. PBMC-derived RNA was used for the TCR library. CDR3-region Arm-PCR and iRepertoire HTBI primers produced the TCR beta libraries. One entry per CDR3 protein, called by TCRdb with MiXCR from the multiplex PCR reads. Of fewer than 650,000 distinct CDR3 sequences listed, approximately 16% are singletons. These data were likewise used in another study, on T cells in Graves' hyperthyroidism and ophthalmopathy.

Sequences were derived from peripheral blood mononuclear cells (PBMCs), sampled at new diagnosis, from a patient treated with antithyroid drugs. Receptors were obtained from a man aged 18 to 29 with Graves disease.

At least ten counts were recorded for this clonotype. V usage is TRBV3-1 and J usage is TRBJ2-7, with D tentatively TRBD2 (6 bases). Trimming removed 3 bases at V and 5 bases at J, with 14 bases between. The germline V gene has CDR1 LGHDT and CDR2 YNNKEL (reference sequence). This CDR3 contains 14 residues. The CDR3 is CASSQGTSFHEQYF. The CDR3 coding sequence is TGTGCCAGCAGCCAGGGGACTTCTTTCCACGAGCAGTACTTC.

In this sample, this clonotype turned up a few times. The CDR3 bases are TGTGCCAGCCTCGGGACAGTGTGGGGCCTTGAAGCTTTCTTT. Translating it yields CASLGTVWGLEAFF. The gene calls are TRBV19 and TRBJ1-1; TRBD1 matches 7 bases. Germline assignment: CDR1 LNHDA and CDR2 SQIVND (reference sequence). The CDR3 consists of 14 residues. Trimming removed 9 bases from V and 7 bases from J; junction bases left unmatched: 14.